These 8 T cell receptor beta chains were all obtained from the same sample, sequenced in a study of spatial heterogeneity in lung cancer. As for time point: blood at routine non-recurrence follow-up after resection. TCRdb passed the 5' RACE reads through MiXCR, listing each CDR3 protein once. This sample carries about 47,000 distinct CDR3 sequences, 12% of them seen once, and the ten largest clones take roughly a third. This material consisted of PBMCs, taken at follow-up. Every receptor here comes from a male donor with early-stage non-small cell lung cancer.

This clonotype occurred a few times. The V and J genes are TRBV2 and TRBJ2-2; no firm D call. This CDR3 has 14 amino acids. Trimming left V 3 bases short and J 1 base short, with 6 bases between. Germline loops: CDR1 SNHLY, CDR2 FYNNEI. This chain's CDR3 is CASSETRNTGELFF. CDR3 bases: TGTGCCAGCAGTGAGACGCGGAACACCGGGGAGCTGTTTTTT. Complete variable domain (other parts from reference TRBV2 and TRBJ2-2): EPEVTQTPSHQVTQMGQEVILRCVPISNHLYFYWYRQILGQKVEFLVSFYNNEISEKSEIFDDQFSVERPDGSNFTLKIRSTKLEDSAMYFCASSETRNTGELFFGEGSRLTVL.

Ten or more counts support this clonotype. The chain carries TRBV10-3 and TRBJ1-3; no clear D. CDR1 is ENHRY, CDR2 SYGVKD, per germline. The CDR3 has 12 amino acids. V dropped 0 bases and J dropped 3 bases, with 0 bases sitting between them. The CDR3, as DNA: TGTGCCATCAGTGAGTCTGGAAACACCATATATTTT. It translates to CAISESGNTIYF.

This clonotype appeared a few times. The chain links TRBV6-2 or TRBV6-3 to TRBJ2-3; a weak D match, TRBD2 (7 bases). The CDR3 totals 14 residues. From germline, CDR1 is MNHEY and CDR2 SVGEGT. Trimming left V 6 bases short and J 4 bases short, with 14 bases between. The CDR3 is CASSRGGPADTQYF. The CDR3 bases are TGTGCCAGCAGCCGCGGGGGCCCCGCAGATACGCAGTATTTT.

In this sample, this clonotype turned up many times. The chain couples TRBV28 to TRBJ2-3, with 13 nucleotides matching TRBD2. The CDR3 length is 16 residues. Germline V gene data show CDR1 as MDHEN and CDR2 as SYDVKM. J was trimmed by 3 bases and V by 4 bases; bases with no gene match: 4. The CDR3 DNA follows: TGTGCCAGCAGTTCGTCGGGACTAGCGGGGACAGATACGCAGTATTTT. It is translated as CASSSSGLAGTDTQYF. Together with reference TRBV28 and TRBJ2-3, the CDR3 gives the full variable domain: DVKVTQSSRYLVKRTGEKVFLECVQDMDHENMFWYRQDPGLGLRLIYFSYDVKMKEKGDIPEGYSVSREKKERFSLILESASTNQTSMYLCASSSSGLAGTDTQYFGPGTRLTVL.

This clonotype was detected ten times or more. The chain recombines TRBV30 with TRBJ1-1; D not resolved. The CDR3 runs to 13 residues. Looked up from germline, CDR1 is GTSNPN and CDR2 is SVGIG (reference sequence). V was trimmed by 4 bases and J by 0 bases, leaving 9 bases between them. This CDR3 is CAWKQPMNTEAFF. The DNA of the CDR3 is TGTGCCTGGAAACAGCCCATGAACACTGAAGCTTTCTTT.

This clonotype was observed at least ten times. V and J are TRBV7-9 and TRBJ2-1; D is perhaps TRBD2 (6 bases). The V gene lost 11 bases and the J gene lost 5 bases, with 19 bases spanning the gap. The CDR3 has 14 residues. Germline lookup yields CDR1 SEHNR and CDR2 FQNEAQ (reference sequence). The CDR3 loop reads CAGYRDFSDNEQFF. CDR3 DNA: TGTGCCGGCTACCGGGACTTCTCGGACAATGAGCAGTTCTTC.

This clonotype was detected a few times. The chain recombines TRBV20-1 with TRBJ2-1; tentative D call: TRBD2 (5 bases). V lost 1 base to trimming and J lost 10 bases, with 14 bases between them. The CDR3 is 13 amino acids. Germline assignment: CDR1 DFQATT and CDR2 SNEGSKA (reference sequence). The CDR3 region is CSARVAGTSEQFF. CDR3 nucleotides: TGCAGTGCTAGAGTGGCGGGTACGTCCGAGCAGTTCTTC.

This clonotype was seen at least ten times. CDR3 DNA sequence: TGTGCCAGCAGCTTAGCAGGGAGCTCCTACAATGAGCAGTTCTTC. Translation: CASSLAGSSYNEQFF. This rearrangement joins TRBV19 to TRBJ2-1; D is tentatively TRBD1 or TRBD2 (5 bases each). Deletions cut 9 bases from V and 0 bases from J, with 15 bases between. CDR1 and CDR2 (germline): LNHDA, SQIVND (reference sequence). The CDR3 is made up of 15 amino acids. The full variable domain, completed using reference TRBV19 and TRBJ2-1, is DGGITQSPKYLFRKEGQNVTLSCEQNLNHDAMYWYRQDPGQGLRLIYYSQIVNDFQKGDIAEGYSVSREKKESFPLTVTSAQKNPTAFYLCASSLAGSSYNEQFFGPGTRLTVL.